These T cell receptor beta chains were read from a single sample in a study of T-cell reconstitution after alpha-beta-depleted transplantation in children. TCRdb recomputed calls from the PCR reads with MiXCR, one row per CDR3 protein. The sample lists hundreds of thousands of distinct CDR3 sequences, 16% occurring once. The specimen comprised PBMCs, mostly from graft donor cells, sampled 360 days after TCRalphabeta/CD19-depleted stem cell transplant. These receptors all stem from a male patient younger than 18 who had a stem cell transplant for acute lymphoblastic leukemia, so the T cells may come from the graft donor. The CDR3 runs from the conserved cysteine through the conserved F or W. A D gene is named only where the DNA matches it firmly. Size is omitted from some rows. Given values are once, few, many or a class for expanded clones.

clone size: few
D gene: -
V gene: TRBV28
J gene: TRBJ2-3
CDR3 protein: CASSSRRGVLNTQYF
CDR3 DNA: TGTGCCAGCAGTTCAAGGCGGGGAGTCCTTAATACGCAGTATTTT

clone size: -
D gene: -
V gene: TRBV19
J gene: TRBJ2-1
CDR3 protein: CASSIGSAPFYNEQFF
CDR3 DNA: TGTGCCAGTAGTATTGGGTCGGCACCTTTCTACAATGAGCAGTTCTTC

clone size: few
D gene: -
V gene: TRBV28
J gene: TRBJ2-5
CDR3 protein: CASSWALGSGQETQYF
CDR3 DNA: TGTGCCAGCAGTTGGGCCCTTGGTAGCGGCCAAGAGACCCAGTACTTC

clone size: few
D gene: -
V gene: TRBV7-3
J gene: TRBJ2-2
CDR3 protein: CASSLTFGVPGELFF
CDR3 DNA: TGTGCCAGCAGCTTAACGTTCGGGGTCCCCGGGGAGCTGTTTTTT

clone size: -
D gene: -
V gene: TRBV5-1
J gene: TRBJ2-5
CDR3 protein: CASSLSSRETQYF
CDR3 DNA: TGCGCCAGCAGCTTGTCCAGTCGGGAGACCCAGTACTTC

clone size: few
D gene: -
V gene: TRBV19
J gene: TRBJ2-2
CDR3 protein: CASTTGAPGELFF
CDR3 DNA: TGTGCCAGTACCACGGGGGCTCCCGGGGAGCTGTTTTTT

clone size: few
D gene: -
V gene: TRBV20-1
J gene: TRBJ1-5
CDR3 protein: CSARGGQNNQPQHF
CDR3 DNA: TGCAGTGCTAGAGGAGGGCAGAACAATCAGCCCCAGCATTTT

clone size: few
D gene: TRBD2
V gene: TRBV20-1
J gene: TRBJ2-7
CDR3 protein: CSARGNSGISYEQYF
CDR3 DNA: TGCAGTGCTAGAGGTAATAGCGGGATATCCTACGAGCAGTACTTC

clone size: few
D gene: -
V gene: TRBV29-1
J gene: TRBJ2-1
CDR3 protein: CSVEWGSGRFNEQFF
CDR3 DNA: TGCAGCGTTGAATGGGGTAGCGGAAGATTCAATGAGCAGTTCTTC

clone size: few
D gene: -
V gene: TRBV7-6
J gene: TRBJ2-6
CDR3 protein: CASSLMKRTFSGANVLTF
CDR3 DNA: TGTGCCAGCAGCTTAATGAAAAGGACCTTCTCTGGGGCCAACGTCCTGACTTTC

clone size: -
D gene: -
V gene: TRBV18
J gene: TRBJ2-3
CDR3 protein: CASSPTGRPGDTQYF
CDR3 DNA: TGTGCCAGCTCACCAACGGGCCGCCCTGGAGATACGCAGTATTTT

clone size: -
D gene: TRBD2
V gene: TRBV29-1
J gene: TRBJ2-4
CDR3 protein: CSVELGGRTKNIQYF
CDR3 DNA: TGCAGCGTTGAACTTGGCGGGAGGACCAAAAACATTCAGTACTTC

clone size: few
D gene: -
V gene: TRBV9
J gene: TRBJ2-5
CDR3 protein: CASSVESGIQETQYF
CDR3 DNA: TGTGCCAGCAGCGTAGAATCTGGGATACAAGAGACCCAGTACTTC

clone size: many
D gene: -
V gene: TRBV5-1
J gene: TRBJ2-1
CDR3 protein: CASSLADGAEQFF
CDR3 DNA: TGCGCCAGCAGCTTGGCCGACGGTGCTGAGCAGTTCTTC

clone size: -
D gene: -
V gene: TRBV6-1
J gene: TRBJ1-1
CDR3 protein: CASSEGGTEAFF
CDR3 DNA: TGTGCCAGCAGTGAAGGGGGGACTGAAGCTTTCTTT

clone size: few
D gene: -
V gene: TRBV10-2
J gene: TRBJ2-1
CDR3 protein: CASRSAGDNNEQFF
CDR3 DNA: TGCGCCAGCAGATCAGCGGGCGATAATAATGAGCAGTTCTTC

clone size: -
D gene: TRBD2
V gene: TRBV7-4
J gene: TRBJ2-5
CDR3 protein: CASSLESPLAGENQETQYF
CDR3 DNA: TGTGCCAGCAGCTTAGAGTCCCCCTTAGCGGGAGAGAACCAAGAGACCCAGTACTTC

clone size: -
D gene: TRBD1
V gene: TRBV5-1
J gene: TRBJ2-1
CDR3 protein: CASSLTLRTGVNEQFF
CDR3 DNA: TGCGCCAGCAGCTTGACCCTACGGACAGGGGTCAATGAGCAGTTCTTC

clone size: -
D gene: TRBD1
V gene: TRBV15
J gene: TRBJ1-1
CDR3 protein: CATSRGGTGVTEAFF
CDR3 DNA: TGTGCCACCAGCAGAGGAGGGACAGGGGTTACTGAAGCTTTCTTT

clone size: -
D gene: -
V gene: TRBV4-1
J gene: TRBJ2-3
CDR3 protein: CASSQIGLRWARTQYF
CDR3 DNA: TGCGCCAGCAGCCAGATTGGACTACGATGGGCAAGGACGCAGTATTTT

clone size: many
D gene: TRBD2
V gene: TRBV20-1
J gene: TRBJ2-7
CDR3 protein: CSATTSGARVEQYF
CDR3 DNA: TGCAGTGCTACCACTAGCGGAGCAAGGGTCGAGCAGTACTTC

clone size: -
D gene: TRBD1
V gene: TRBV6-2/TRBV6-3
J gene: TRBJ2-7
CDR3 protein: CASSYSGTGSPEQYF
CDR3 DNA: TGTGCCAGCAGTTACTCGGGGACAGGGTCCCCCGAGCAGTACTTC

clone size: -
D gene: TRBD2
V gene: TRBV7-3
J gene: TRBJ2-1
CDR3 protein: CASSPLAGAYHNEQFF
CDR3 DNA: TGTGCCAGCAGTCCCCTAGCGGGCGCTTACCACAATGAGCAGTTCTTC

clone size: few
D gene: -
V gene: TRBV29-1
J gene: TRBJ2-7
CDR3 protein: CSVEDQGGPSYEQYF
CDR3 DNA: TGCAGCGTTGAAGATCAGGGCGGACCGTCCTACGAGCAGTACTTC

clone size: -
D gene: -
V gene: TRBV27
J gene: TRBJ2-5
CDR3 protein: CASSLEPQGETQYF
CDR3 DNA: TGTGCCAGCAGTTTAGAGCCCCAGGGCGAGACCCAGTACTTC

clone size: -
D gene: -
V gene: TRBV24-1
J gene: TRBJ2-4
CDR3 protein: CATSGRTGEIQYF
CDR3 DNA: TGTGCCACCAGTGGTCGGACGGGGGAAATTCAGTACTTC

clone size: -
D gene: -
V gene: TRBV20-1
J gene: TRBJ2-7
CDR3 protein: CSAKELGRGTYEQYF
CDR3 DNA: TGCAGTGCTAAGGAGTTGGGACGGGGTACCTACGAGCAGTACTTC

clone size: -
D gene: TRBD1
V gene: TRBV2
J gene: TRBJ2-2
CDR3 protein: CASRFEGALTGELFF
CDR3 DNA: TGTGCCAGCAGATTTGAGGGGGCGCTCACCGGGGAGCTGTTTTTT

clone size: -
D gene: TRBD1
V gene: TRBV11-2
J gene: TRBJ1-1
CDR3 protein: CASSLDRWYTEAFF
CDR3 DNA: TGTGCCAGCAGCTTGGACAGGTGGTACACTGAAGCTTTCTTT

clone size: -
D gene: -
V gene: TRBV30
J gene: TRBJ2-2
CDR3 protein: CAWSVPASGELFF
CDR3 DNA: TGTGCCTGGAGTGTACCAGCGTCCGGGGAGCTGTTTTTT

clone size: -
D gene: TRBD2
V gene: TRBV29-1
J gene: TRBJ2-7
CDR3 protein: CSVVPGTSGSYEQYF
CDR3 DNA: TGCAGCGTTGTCCCCGGGACTAGCGGGAGTTACGAGCAGTACTTC

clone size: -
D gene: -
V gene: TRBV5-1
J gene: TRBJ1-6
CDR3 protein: CASSLNGENSPLHF
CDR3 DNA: TGCGCCAGCAGCTTAAACGGGGAGAATTCACCCCTCCACTTT

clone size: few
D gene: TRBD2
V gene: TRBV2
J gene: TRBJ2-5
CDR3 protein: CASNSAGGQETQYF
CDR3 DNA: TGTGCCAGCAATTCAGCGGGAGGGCAGGAGACCCAGTACTTC

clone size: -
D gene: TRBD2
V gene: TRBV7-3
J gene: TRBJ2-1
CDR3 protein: CASSPPGGREQFF
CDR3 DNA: TGTGCCAGCAGCCCCCCGGGGGGACGAGAGCAGTTCTTC

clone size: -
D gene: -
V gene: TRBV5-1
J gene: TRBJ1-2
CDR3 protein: CASSWTQSYGYTF
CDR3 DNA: TGCGCCAGCAGCTGGACCCAGAGCTATGGCTACACCTTC

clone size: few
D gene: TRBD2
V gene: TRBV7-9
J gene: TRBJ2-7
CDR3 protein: CASNKLAGVYEQYF
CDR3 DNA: TGTGCCAGCAACAAACTAGCGGGAGTCTACGAGCAGTACTTC

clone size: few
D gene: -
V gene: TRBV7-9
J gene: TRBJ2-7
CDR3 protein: CASSLEELAREQYF
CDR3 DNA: TGTGCCAGCAGCTTAGAGGAGCTAGCGCGCGAGCAGTACTTC

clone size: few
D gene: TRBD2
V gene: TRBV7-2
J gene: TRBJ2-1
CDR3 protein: CASSPSGAGGLQGGFF
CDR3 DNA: TGTGCCAGCAGCCCTAGTGGGGCGGGAGGACTACAGGGAGGGTTCTTC

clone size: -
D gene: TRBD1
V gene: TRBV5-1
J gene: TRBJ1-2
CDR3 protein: CASSSRTGANYGYTF
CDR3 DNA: TGCGCCAGCAGCTCTCGGACAGGGGCCAACTATGGCTACACCTTC

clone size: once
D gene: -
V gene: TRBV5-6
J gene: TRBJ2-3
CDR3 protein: CASSFLRENTVTQYF
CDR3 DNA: TGTGCCAGCAGCTTCTTGCGGGAAAACACAGTTACGCAGTATTTT

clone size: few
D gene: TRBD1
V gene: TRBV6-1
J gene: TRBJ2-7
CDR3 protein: CASSEGTGVSEQYF
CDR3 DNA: TGTGCCAGCAGTGAAGGGACAGGGGTGAGCGAGCAGTACTTC

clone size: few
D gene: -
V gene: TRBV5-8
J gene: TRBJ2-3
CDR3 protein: CASSHGTPTKDTQYF
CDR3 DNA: TGTGCCAGCTCCCACGGGACTCCCACAAAAGATACGCAGTATTTT

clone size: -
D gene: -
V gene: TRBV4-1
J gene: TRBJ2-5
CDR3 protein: CASRKEAARRETQYF
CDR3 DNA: TGCGCCAGCAGGAAGGAGGCAGCCCGAAGGGAGACCCAGTACTTC

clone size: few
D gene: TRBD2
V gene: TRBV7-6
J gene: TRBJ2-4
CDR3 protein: CASSLALAGAKNIQYF
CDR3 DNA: TGTGCCAGCAGCTTAGCACTAGCGGGTGCCAAAAACATTCAGTACTTC

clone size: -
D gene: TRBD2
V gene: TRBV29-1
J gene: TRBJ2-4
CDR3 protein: CSVRSGLEYF
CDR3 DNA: TGCAGCGTCCGCTCGGGACTAGAGTACTTC

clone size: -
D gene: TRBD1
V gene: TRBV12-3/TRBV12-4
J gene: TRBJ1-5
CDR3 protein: CASRAAGGSNQPQHF
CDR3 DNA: TGTGCCAGCAGGGCAGCAGGGGGTAGCAATCAGCCCCAGCATTTT

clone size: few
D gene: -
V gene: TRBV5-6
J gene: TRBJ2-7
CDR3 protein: CASSPDGPSYYEQYF
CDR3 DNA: TGTGCCAGCAGCCCTGACGGACCCTCCTATTACGAGCAGTACTTC

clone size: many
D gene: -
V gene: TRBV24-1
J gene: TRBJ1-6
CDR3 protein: CATSSGPRGNSPLHF
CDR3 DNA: TGTGCCACCAGTTCCGGGCCGCGCGGAAATTCACCCCTCCACTTT

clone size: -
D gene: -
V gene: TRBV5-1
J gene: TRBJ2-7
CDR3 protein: CASSEATGLSYEQYF
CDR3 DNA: TGCGCCAGCAGCGAGGCGACAGGCTTAAGCTACGAGCAGTACTTC

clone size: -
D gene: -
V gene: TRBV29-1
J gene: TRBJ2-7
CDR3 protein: CSVNSGSSYEQYF
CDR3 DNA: TGCAGCGTTAACAGTGGAAGCTCCTACGAGCAGTACTTC

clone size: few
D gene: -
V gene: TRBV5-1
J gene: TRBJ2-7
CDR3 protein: CASSQPELYEQYF
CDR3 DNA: TGCGCCAGCAGTCAGCCGGAGCTTTACGAGCAGTACTTC

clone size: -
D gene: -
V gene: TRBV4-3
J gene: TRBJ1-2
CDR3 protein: CASSLGRTKNGYTF
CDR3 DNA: TGCGCCAGCAGCCTGGGACGAACCAAAAATGGCTACACCTTC

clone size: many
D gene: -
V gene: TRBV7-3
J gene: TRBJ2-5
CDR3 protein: CASSLDGRETQYF
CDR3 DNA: TGTGCCAGCAGCTTGGACGGTCGGGAGACCCAGTACTTC